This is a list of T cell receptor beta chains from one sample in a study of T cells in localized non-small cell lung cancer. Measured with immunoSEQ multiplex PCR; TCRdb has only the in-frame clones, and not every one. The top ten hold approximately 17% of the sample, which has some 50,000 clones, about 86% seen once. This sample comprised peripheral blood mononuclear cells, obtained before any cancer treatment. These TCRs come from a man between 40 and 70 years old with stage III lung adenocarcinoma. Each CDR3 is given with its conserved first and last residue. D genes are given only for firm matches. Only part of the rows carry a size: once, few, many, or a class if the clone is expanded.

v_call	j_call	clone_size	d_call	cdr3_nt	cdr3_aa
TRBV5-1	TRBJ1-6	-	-	TGCGCCAGCAGCTTTACTGGGAGCTCCTATAATTCACCCCTCCACTTT	CASSFTGSSYNSPLHF
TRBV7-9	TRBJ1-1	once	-	TGTGCCAGCAGCCCCGCTTTGGACACTGAAGCTTTCTTT	CASSPALDTEAFF
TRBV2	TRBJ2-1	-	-	TGTGCCAGCAGTCAATACAGGGATCTAAACAATGAGCAGTTCTTC	CASSQYRDLNNEQFF
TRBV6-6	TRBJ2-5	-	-	TGTGCCAGCAGTTACCAGGGGTTGGAGACCCAGTACTTC	CASSYQGLETQYF
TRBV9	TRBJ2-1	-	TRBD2	TGTGCCAGCAGCTTAACTAGCGGGGGGGCGAATGAGCAGTTCTTC	CASSLTSGGANEQFF
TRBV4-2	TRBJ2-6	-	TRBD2	TGTGCCAGCAGCCTCCTACTAGCGGGGGTTCCCTCTGGGGCCAACGTCCTGACTTTC	CASSLLLAGVPSGANVLTF
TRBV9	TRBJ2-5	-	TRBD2	TGTGCCAGCAGCGTAGGTGGTCTAGCGGGGGTTAAAGAGACCCAGTACTTC	CASSVGGLAGVKETQYF
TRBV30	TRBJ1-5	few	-	TGTGCCTGGAGTGTACGTCCAGGGCGGGATCAGCCCCAGCATTTT	CAWSVRPGRDQPQHF
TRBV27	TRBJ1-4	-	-	TGTGCCAGCAGTTTATGGAGCCCCGCAACTAATGAAAAACTGTTTTTT	CASSLWSPATNEKLFF
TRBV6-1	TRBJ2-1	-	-	TGTGCCAGCAGTGAAGCTGTGGGGGTTAATGAGCAGTTCTTC	CASSEAVGVNEQFF
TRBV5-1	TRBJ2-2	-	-	TGCGCCAGCAGCTTTAGCCTAGCGACCGGGGAGCTGTTTTTT	CASSFSLATGELFF
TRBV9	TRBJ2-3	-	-	TGTGCCAGCAGCGTTCTACCACTAGGGATGGACTCAGATACGCAGTATTTT	CASSVLPLGMDSDTQYF
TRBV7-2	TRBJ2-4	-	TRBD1	TGTGCCAGCAGCCGGGACAGGGAGGCGGCCAAAAACATTCAGTACTTC	CASSRDREAAKNIQYF
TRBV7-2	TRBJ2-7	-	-	TGTGCCAGCAGCTTCGGGGCGAGCTCCTACGAGCAGTACTTC	CASSFGASSYEQYF
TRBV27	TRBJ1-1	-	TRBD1	TGTGCCAGCAGTTTGTATCTCTTCCCCGGGGGGACAGATGAAGCTTTCTTT	CASSLYLFPGGTDEAFF
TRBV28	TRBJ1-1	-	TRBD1	TGTGCCAGCAGGAGGGGGCACACTGAAGCTTTCTTT	CASRRGHTEAFF
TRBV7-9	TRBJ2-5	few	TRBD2	TGTGCCAGCAGAATAGCGGGGGGCCTCATCGGGACCCAGTACTTC	CASRIAGGLIGTQYF
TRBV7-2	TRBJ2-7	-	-	TGTGCCAGCAGCTTAGGATGGGCGGTCGAGCAGTACTTC	CASSLGWAVEQYF
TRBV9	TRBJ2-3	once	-	TGTGCCAGCAGCGTAGGGGCAGGGGAGGAAGATACGCAGTATTTT	CASSVGAGEEDTQYF
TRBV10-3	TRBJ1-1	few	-	TGTGCCATGGGACGGTCGAACACTGAAGCTTTCTTT	CAMGRSNTEAFF
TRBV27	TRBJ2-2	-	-	TGTGCCAGCAGTTTCGGGTCGAACACCGGGGAGCTGTTTTTT	CASSFGSNTGELFF
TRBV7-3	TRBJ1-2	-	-	TGTGCCAGCAGCCAAGGGAGAGGGGCATACTATGGCTACACCTTC	CASSQGRGAYYGYTF
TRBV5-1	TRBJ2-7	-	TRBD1	TGCGCCAGCAGCTTTGACAGGGGAGGTCGTGAGCAGTACTTC	CASSFDRGGREQYF
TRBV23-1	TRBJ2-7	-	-	TGCGCCAGCAGTCTTTTGGGCGCGAGGGAGCAGTACTTC	CASSLLGAREQYF